The clone carrying this TCR beta chain was counted a few times. As yet, its antigen is unknown. Frozen unsorted single-cell suspensions supplied the genomic DNA. The sample is drawn from a study of immune cell composition in non-small cell lung cancer. CDR1 and CDR2 (germline): ENHRY, SYGVKD. The V segment lost 8 bases and the J segment 12 bases; nucleotides outside the gene matches: 10. The CDR3 runs to 13 residues. General study results and limits: Lung squamous cell carcinoma tumours had significantly higher top 10 clone scores and productive clonality than lung adenocarcinoma. Squamous carcinomas (approximately 80%) more often had tumour-associated clones >0.5% than adenocarcinomas (33%).

Assay: immunoSEQ multiplex PCR; the TCRdb copy retains only in-frame clones and omits some. The repertoire consists of 6,000 to 8,500 clones, with roughly 65% occurring once and the leading ten covering under 8.5%. The material sequenced was lung tumor tissue. This receptor was obtained from a human donor with non-small cell lung cancer. V is TRBV10-3 and J is TRBJ1-6, with 7 positions matching TRBD1. In DNA form, the CDR3 reads TGTGCCATCGTCCAGGACAGGCGCCAACCCCTCCACTTT. It codes for CAIVQDRRQPLHF.